This TCR beta chain was recorded in a study of cytomegalovirus exposure and HLA in healthy donors. Germline-derived CDR1 and CDR2 are GTSNPN and SVGIG (reference sequence). This CDR3 contains 12 residues. V was cut by 4 bases and J by 11 bases, with 12 bases left in between. The PCR had 60 Vbeta and 13 Jbeta primers. Measured with immunoSEQ multiplex PCR; TCRdb has only the in-frame clones, and not every one. The sample holds 80,000 or so clones; about 75% are singletons and the top ten take roughly 4.9%. This clone showed up just once. Antigen: not known. The identical CDR3 is also encoded by other nucleotide sequences in the sample. Study-level points and caveats: The study flagged about 150 TCR beta chains as cytomegalovirus-associated. A later analysis linked a missense variant in DCLRE1C to the trimming of TCR beta V and J genes.

This chain uses TRBV30 with TRBJ1-6, with a possible D match to TRBD1 (6 bases). The source is a man aged 60-69 years in good health and CMV-seropositive. The sample consisted of PBMCs. DNA for the CDR3: TGTGCCTGGAACGGGGCAGGGGCACCCCTCCACTTT. Its protein is CAWNGAGAPLHF.